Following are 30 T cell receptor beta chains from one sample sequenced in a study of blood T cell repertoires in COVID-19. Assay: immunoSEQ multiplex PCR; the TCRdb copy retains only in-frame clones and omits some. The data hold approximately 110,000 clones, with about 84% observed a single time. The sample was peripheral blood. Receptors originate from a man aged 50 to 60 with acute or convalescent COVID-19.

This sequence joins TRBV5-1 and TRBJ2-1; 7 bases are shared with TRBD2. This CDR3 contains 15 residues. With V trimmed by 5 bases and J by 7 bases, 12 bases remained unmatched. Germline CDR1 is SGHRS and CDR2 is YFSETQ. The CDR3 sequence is CASRLAGPAGNEQFF. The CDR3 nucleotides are TGCGCCAGCAGATTAGCGGGCCCGGCGGGGAATGAGCAGTTCTTC.

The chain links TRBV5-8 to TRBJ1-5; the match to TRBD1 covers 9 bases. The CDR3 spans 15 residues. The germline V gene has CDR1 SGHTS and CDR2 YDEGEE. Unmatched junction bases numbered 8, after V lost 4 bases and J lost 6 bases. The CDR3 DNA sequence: TGTGCCAGCAGCCTCCCGCACAGGGGGCTTCAGCCCCAGCATTTT. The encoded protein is CASSLPHRGLQPQHF.

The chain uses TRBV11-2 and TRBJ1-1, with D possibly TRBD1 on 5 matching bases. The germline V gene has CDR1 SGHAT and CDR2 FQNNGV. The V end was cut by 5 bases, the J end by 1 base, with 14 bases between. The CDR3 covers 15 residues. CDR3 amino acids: CASSPRGRGNTEAFF. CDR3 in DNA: TGTGCCAGCAGCCCTCGGGGGAGGGGGAACACTGAAGCTTTCTTT.

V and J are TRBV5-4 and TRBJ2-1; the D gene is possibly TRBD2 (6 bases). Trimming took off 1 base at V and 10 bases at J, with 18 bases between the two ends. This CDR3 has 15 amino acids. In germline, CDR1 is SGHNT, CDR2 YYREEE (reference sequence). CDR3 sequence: CASSLRDSNWKEQFF. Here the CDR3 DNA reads TGTGCCAGCAGCTTGCGGGACTCCAATTGGAAAGAGCAGTTCTTC.

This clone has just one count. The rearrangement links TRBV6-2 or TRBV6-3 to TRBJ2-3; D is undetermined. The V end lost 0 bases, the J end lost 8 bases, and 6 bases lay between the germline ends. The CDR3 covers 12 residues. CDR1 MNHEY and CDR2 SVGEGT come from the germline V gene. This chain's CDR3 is CASSYSEVTQYF. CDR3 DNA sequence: TGTGCCAGCAGTTACTCAGAGGTTACGCAGTATTTT.

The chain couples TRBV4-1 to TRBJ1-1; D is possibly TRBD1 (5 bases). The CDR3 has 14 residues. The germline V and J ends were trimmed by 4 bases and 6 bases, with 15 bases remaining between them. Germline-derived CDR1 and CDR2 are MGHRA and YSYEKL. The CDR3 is CASSPHTWGPEAFF. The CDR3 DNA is TGCGCCAGCAGCCCTCATACTTGGGGCCCTGAAGCTTTCTTT.

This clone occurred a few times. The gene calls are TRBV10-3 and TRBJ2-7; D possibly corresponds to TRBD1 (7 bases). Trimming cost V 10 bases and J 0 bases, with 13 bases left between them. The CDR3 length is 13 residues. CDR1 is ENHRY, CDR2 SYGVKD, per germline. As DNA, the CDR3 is TGTGCCACCAGGGGGGAGGACTCCTACGAGCAGTACTTC. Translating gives CATRGEDSYEQYF.

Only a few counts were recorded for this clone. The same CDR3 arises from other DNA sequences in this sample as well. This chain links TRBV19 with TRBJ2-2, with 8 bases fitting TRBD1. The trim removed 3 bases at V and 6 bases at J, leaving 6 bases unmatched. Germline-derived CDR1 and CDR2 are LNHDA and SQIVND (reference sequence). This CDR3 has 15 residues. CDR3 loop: CASSIYQGAAGELFF. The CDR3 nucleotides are TGTGCCAGTAGTATTTATCAGGGGGCGGCCGGGGAGCTGTTTTTT.

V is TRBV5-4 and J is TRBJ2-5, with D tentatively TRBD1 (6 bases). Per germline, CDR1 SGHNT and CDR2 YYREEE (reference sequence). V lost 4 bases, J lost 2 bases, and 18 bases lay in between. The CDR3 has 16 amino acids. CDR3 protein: CASSPPPGQQQETQYF. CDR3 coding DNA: TGTGCCAGCAGCCCACCCCCCGGACAGCAACAAGAGACCCAGTACTTC.

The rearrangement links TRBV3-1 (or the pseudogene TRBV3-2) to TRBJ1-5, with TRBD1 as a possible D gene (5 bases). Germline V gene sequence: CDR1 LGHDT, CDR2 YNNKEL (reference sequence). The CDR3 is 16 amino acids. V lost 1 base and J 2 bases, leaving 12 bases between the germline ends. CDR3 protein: CASSQGGRVGNQPQHF. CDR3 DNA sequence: TGTGCCAGCAGCCAAGGGGGCAGGGTCGGCAATCAGCCCCAGCATTTT.

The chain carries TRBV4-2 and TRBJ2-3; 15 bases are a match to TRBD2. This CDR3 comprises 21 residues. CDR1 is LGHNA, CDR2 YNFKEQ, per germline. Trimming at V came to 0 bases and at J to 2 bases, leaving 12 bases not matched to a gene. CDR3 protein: CASSQDAGTSGGTGPTDTQYF. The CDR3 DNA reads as TGTGCCAGCAGCCAAGATGCCGGGACTAGCGGGGGGACCGGACCCACAGATACGCAGTATTTT.

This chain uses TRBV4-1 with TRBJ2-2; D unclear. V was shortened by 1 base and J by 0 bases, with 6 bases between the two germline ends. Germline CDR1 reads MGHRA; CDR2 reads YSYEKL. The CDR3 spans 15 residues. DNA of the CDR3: TGCGCCAGCAGCCAAGTAATTCCGAACACCGGGGAGCTGTTTTTT. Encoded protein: CASSQVIPNTGELFF.

CDR3 sequence: CASSPTGTPLQPQHF. DNA of the CDR3: TGTGCCAGCAGCCCGACCGGGACACCCCTTCAGCCCCAGCATTTT. This chain uses TRBV5-5 with TRBJ1-5; perhaps TRBD1 as D (6 bases). V lost 4 bases and J lost 6, with 17 bases in between. Germline CDR1 SGHKS, CDR2 YYEKEE (reference sequence). The CDR3 has 15 residues.

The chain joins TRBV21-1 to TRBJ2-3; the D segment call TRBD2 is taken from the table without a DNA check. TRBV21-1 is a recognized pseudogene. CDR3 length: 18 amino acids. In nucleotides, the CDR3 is TGTGCCAGCAGCAAAGGGGGGTCTCAGCGGGGCACCACAGATACGCAGTATTTT. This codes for CASSKGGSQRGTTDTQYF.

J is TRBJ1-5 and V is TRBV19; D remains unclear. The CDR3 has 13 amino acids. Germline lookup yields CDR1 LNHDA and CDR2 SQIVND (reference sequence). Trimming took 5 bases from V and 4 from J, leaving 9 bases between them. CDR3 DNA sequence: TGTGCCAGTAGTTTTGGACTAAATCAGCCCCAGCATTTT. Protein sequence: CASSFGLNQPQHF.

In DNA, the CDR3 is TGTGCCAGCGGCATTCTGAACACCGGGGAGCTGTTTTTT. Protein sequence: CASGILNTGELFF. The rearrangement links TRBV2 to TRBJ2-2, with D hard to call. Germline V gives CDR1 SNHLY, CDR2 FYNNEI. The V gene lost 8 bases and the J gene lost 1 base, with 8 bases spanning the gap. There are 13 residues in the CDR3.

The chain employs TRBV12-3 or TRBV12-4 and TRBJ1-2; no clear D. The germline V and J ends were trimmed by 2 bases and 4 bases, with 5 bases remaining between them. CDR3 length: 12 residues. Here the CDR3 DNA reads TGTGCCAGCAGTTTAAACAGCTATGGCTACACCTTC. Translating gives CASSLNSYGYTF.

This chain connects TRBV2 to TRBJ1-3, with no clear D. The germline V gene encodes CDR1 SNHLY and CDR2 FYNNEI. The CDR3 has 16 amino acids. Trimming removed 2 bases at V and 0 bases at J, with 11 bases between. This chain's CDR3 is CASSEPLGYSGNTIYF. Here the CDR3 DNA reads TGTGCCAGCAGTGAACCGTTGGGCTACTCTGGAAACACCATATATTTT.

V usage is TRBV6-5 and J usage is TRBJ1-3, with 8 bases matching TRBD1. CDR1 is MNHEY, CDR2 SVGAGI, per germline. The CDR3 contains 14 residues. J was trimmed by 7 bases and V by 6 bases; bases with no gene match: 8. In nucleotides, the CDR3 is TGTGCCAGCAGCATCGACAGGGGCCGTAACACCATATATTTT. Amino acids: CASSIDRGRNTIYF.

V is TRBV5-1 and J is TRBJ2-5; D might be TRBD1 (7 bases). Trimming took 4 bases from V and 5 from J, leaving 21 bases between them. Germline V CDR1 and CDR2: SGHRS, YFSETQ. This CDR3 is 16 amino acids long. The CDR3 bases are TGCGCCAGCAGCCCGAGTTATTCAGGGGGAGGTGAGACCCAGTACTTC. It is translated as CASSPSYSGGGETQYF.

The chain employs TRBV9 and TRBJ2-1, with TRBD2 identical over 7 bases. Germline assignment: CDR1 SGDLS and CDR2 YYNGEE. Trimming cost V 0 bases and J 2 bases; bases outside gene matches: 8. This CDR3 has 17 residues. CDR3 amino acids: CASSVEILGGTYNEQFF. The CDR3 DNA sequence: TGTGCCAGCAGCGTAGAAATCTTGGGGGGGACCTACAATGAGCAGTTCTTC. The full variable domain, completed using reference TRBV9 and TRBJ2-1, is DSGVTQTPKHLITATGQRVTLRCSPRSGDLSVYWYQQSLDQGLQFLIQYYNGEERAKGNILERFSAQQFPDLHSELNLSSLELGDSALYFCASSVEILGGTYNEQFFGPGTRLTVL.

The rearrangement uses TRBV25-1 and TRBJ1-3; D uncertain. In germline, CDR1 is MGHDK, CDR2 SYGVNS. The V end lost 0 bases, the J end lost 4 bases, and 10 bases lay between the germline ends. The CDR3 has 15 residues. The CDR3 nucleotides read TGTGCCAGCAGTGAATATAGGCGAGGAGGAAACACCATATATTTT. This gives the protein CASSEYRRGGNTIYF.

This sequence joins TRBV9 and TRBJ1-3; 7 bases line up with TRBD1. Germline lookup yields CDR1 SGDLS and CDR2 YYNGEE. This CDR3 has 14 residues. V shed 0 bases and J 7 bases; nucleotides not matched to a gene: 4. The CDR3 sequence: CASSVGLGQNTIYF. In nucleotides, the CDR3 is TGTGCCAGCAGCGTAGGTTTGGGACAGAACACCATATATTTT.

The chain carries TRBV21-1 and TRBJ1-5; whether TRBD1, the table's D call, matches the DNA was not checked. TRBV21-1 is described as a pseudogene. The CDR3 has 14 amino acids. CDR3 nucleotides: TGTGCCAGCAGCCCGGGACAGGGTGATCAGCCCCAGCATTTT. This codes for CASSPGQGDQPQHF.

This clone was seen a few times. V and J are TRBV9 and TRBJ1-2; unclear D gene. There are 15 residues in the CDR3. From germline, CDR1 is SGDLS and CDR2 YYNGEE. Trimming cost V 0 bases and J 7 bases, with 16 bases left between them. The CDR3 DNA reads TGTGCCAGCAGCGTAGAAGACTTTTTTTCTTCTGGCTACACCTTC. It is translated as CASSVEDFFSSGYTF. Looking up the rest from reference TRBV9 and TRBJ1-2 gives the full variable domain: DSGVTQTPKHLITATGQRVTLRCSPRSGDLSVYWYQQSLDQGLQFLIQYYNGEERAKGNILERFSAQQFPDLHSELNLSSLELGDSALYFCASSVEDFFSSGYTFGSGTRLTVV.

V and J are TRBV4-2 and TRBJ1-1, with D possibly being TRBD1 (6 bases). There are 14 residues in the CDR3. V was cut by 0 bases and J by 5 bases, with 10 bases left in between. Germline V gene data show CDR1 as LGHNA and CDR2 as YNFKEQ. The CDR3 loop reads CASSQEERGTEAFF. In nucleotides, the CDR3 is TGTGCCAGCAGCCAAGAAGAGAGGGGGACTGAAGCTTTCTTT.

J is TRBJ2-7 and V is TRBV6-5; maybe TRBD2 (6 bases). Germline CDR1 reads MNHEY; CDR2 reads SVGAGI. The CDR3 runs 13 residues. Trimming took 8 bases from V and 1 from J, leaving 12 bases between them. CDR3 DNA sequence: TGTGCCAGCTTTTCGGAGGGATCCTACGAGCAGTACTTC. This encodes CASFSEGSYEQYF.

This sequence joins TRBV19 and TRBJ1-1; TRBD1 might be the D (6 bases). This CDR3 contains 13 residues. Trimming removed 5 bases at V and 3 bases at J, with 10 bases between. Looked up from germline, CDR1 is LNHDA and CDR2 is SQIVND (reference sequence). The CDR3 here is CASSDQGHTEAFF. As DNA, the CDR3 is TGTGCCAGTAGTGATCAGGGGCACACTGAAGCTTTCTTT. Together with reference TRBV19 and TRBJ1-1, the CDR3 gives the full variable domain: DGGITQSPKYLFRKEGQNVTLSCEQNLNHDAMYWYRQDPGQGLRLIYYSQIVNDFQKGDIAEGYSVSREKKESFPLTVTSAQKNPTAFYLCASSDQGHTEAFFGQGTRLTVV.

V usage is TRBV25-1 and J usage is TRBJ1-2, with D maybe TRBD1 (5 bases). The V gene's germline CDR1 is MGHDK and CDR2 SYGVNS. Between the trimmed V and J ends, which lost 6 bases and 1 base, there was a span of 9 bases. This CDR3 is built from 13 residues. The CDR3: CASSRDSNYGYTF. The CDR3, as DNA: TGTGCCAGCAGCAGAGACAGTAACTATGGCTACACCTTC.

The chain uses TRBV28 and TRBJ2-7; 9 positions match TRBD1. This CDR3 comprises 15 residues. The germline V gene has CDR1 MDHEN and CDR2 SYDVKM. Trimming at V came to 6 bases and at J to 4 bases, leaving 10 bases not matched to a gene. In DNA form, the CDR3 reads TGTGCCAGCAGCTACTTCGGGACAGGGAAGTACGAGCAGTACTTC. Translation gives CASSYFGTGKYEQYF. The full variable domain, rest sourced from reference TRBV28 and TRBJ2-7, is DVKVTQSSRYLVKRTGEKVFLECVQDMDHENMFWYRQDPGLGLRLIYFSYDVKMKEKGDIPEGYSVSREKKERFSLILESASTNQTSMYLCASSYFGTGKYEQYFGPGTRLTVT.